This is a list of T cell receptor beta chains from one sample in a study of shared clonotypes between healthy human individuals. Sequencing used immunoSEQ multiplex PCR; TCRdb keeps in-frame clones, though not all of them. Here the sample spans about 2.4 million clones, roughly 93% being singletons. What was sequenced was naive CD4+ T cells from PBMCs. These receptors were taken from a man aged 18 to 35 in good health. Some clones in this sample may be carry-over from other donors' samples. Both conserved end residues are part of each CDR3. The D gene is left open where the match is weak. Expanded clones get a size class; other rows say once, few or many, or leave the size out.

D gene,clone size,J gene,V gene,CDR3 protein,CDR3 DNA
.,.,TRBJ2-3,TRBV5-1,CASSLMSRATDTQYF,TGCGCCAGCAGCTTGATGTCCCGTGCCACAGATACGCAGTATTTT
.,once,TRBJ1-4,TRBV15,CATSRQETGLGGLFF,TGTGCCACCAGCAGACAAGAAACAGGGCTGGGGGGACTGTTTTTT
.,.,TRBJ1-2,TRBV28,CASHIPGGTYGYTF,TGTGCCAGCCACATCCCCGGGGGGACGTATGGCTACACCTTC
.,once,TRBJ2-3,TRBV27,CASSLRQYTDTQYF,TGTGCCAGCAGTCTCCGCCAATACACAGATACGCAGTATTTT
TRBD1,.,TRBJ1-1,TRBV5-4,CASSVRGRTEAFF,TGTGCCAGCAGCGTCAGGGGGCGTACTGAAGCTTTCTTT
TRBD2,.,TRBJ2-2,TRBV19,CASRQTSGLNTGELFF,TGTGCCAGTAGACAAACTAGCGGACTGAACACCGGGGAGCTGTTTTTT
.,few,TRBJ1-1,TRBV27,CASSSRGYTEAFF,TGTGCCAGCAGTTCCAGGGGCTACACTGAAGCTTTCTTT
TRBD1,.,TRBJ1-1,TRBV18,CASSLNRGSNTEAFF,TGTGCCAGCTCCCTAAACAGGGGGTCGAACACTGAAGCTTTCTTT
.,.,TRBJ2-3,TRBV28,CASSLWTPSTGKEDTQYF,TGTGCCAGCAGTTTATGGACCCCCTCGACTGGCAAGGAAGATACGCAGTATTTT
.,.,TRBJ2-7,TRBV23-1,CASRRFRTGGGVDEQYF,TGCGCCAGCAGAAGATTTAGAACAGGCGGCGGAGTAGACGAGCAGTACTTC
.,.,TRBJ2-7,TRBV6-5,CANPQGHEQYF,TGTGCCAACCCACAGGGTCACGAGCAGTACTTC
.,.,TRBJ1-4,TRBV30,CAGRGLANNEKLFF,TGTGCCGGACGAGGGCTGGCGAATAATGAAAAACTGTTTTTT
.,few,TRBJ1-1,TRBV7-7,CASSPVYVNGAEAFF,TGTGCCAGCAGCCCAGTTTACGTAAATGGCGCTGAAGCTTTCTTT
TRBD2,.,TRBJ2-3,TRBV9,CASSVTSGSPDTQYF,TGTGCCAGCAGCGTGACTAGCGGGAGCCCAGATACGCAGTATTTT
TRBD2,.,TRBJ2-3,TRBV11-3,CASSPGLSTDTQYF,TGTGCCAGCAGCCCGGGACTAAGCACAGATACGCAGTATTTT
.,.,TRBJ2-5,TRBV28,CASSLNPRLGSNF,TGTGCCAGCAGTTTGAACCCTCGGTTGGGGTCGAACTTC
TRBD2,.,TRBJ2-3,TRBV5-4,CASSSRPSGGTDTQYF,TGTGCCAGCAGCTCCCGTCCTAGCGGGGGCACAGATACGCAGTATTTT
TRBD1,.,TRBJ1-1,TRBV28,CASSLWTGASTEAFF,TGTGCCAGCAGTTTGTGGACAGGGGCAAGCACTGAAGCTTTCTTT
.,.,TRBJ2-7,TRBV5-3,CATPYEQYF,TGTGCCACCCCTTACGAGCAGTACTTC
TRBD1,.,TRBJ2-7,TRBV7-6,CASSLGGQGFSYEQYF,TGTGCCAGCAGCTTAGGGGGACAGGGGTTCTCCTACGAGCAGTACTTC
.,.,TRBJ2-2,TRBV28,CASSLGTAGAGELFF,TGTGCCAGCAGTTTAGGAACAGCGGGCGCCGGGGAGCTGTTTTTT
.,.,TRBJ2-5,TRBV28,CASKSTVQETQYF,TGTGCCAGCAAATCGACAGTCCAAGAGACCCAGTACTTC
.,.,TRBJ1-2,TRBV5-6,CASSFISGMRGGRNGYTF,TGTGCCAGCAGCTTCATTTCAGGGATGAGGGGAGGGCGAAATGGCTACACCTTC
.,.,TRBJ2-7,TRBV6-1,CASSELSWDGSYEQYF,TGTGCCAGCAGTGAATTGTCCTGGGACGGTTCCTACGAGCAGTACTTC
.,.,TRBJ2-6,TRBV6-5,CASSESSGANVLTF,TGTGCCAGCAGTGAAAGCTCTGGGGCCAACGTCCTGACTTTC
.,.,TRBJ2-7,TRBV6-6,CASSSNYEQYF,TGTGCCAGCAGCTCAAACTACGAGCAGTACTTC
.,.,TRBJ2-6,TRBV28,CASNEPRWGSGANVLTF,TGTGCCAGCAACGAGCCCAGGTGGGGTTCTGGGGCCAACGTCCTGACTTTC
.,.,TRBJ2-3,TRBV7-6,CASSLLDYRGDTQYF,TGTGCCAGCAGCTTACTCGACTACCGGGGGGATACGCAGTATTTT
TRBD2,few,TRBJ2-2,TRBV4-1,CASSRFAGAELFF,TGCGCCAGCAGCAGATTCGCGGGAGCGGAGCTGTTTTTT
TRBD2,.,TRBJ2-5,TRBV30,CAWSVRGRGQETQYF,TGTGCCTGGAGTGTACGCGGGAGAGGGCAAGAGACCCAGTACTTC
TRBD1,.,TRBJ2-7,TRBV28,CASSFLQGINEQYF,TGTGCCAGCAGTTTTTTACAGGGGATCAACGAGCAGTACTTC
.,.,TRBJ2-5,TRBV5-1,CASSEASHQETQYF,TGCGCCAGCAGCGAGGCCTCGCATCAAGAGACCCAGTACTTC
TRBD1,.,TRBJ2-7,TRBV6-5,CASSSSTGVAGEQYF,TGTGCCAGCAGTTCCTCGACAGGGGTGGCGGGGGAGCAGTACTTC
TRBD1,.,TRBJ1-5,TRBV7-9,CASSLDRGGGYSNQPQHF,TGTGCCAGCAGCTTAGACAGGGGTGGGGGATATAGCAATCAGCCCCAGCATTTT
.,.,TRBJ2-3,TRBV6-6,CASSYEGYTDTQYF,TGTGCCAGCAGTTACGAAGGCTACACAGATACGCAGTATTTT
TRBD2,.,TRBJ2-5,TRBV7-9,CASSHLLTSVQETQYF,TGTGCCAGCAGCCACCTCCTTACTAGCGTCCAAGAGACCCAGTACTTC
.,.,TRBJ2-7,TRBV7-3,CASSLRQASSYEQYF,TGTGCCAGCAGCCTTAGACAGGCCAGCTCCTACGAGCAGTACTTC
.,.,TRBJ1-6,TRBV9,CASSVAGSSYNSPLHF,TGTGCCAGCAGCGTAGCAGGGAGCTCCTATAATTCACCCCTCCACTTT
TRBD2,.,TRBJ2-7,TRBV18,CASSRTLAEGSYEQYF,TGTGCCAGCTCCCGAACTCTAGCGGAGGGCTCCTACGAGCAGTACTTC
.,.,TRBJ1-2,TRBV18,CASSPALTKIYGYTF,TGTGCCAGCTCACCCGCCCTAACAAAGATATATGGCTACACCTTC
.,.,TRBJ1-2,TRBV9,CASSQGTGGGYTF,TGTGCCAGCAGCCAGGGCACTGGGGGTGGCTACACCTTC
.,.,TRBJ2-3,TRBV18,CASSPQPDVWDTQYF,TGTGCCAGCTCACCACAACCCGACGTGTGGGATACGCAGTATTTT
.,.,TRBJ2-2,TRBV14,CASSRGSGELFF,TGTGCCAGCAGCCGGGGATCCGGGGAGCTGTTTTTT
TRBD1,.,TRBJ2-5,TRBV2,CASRDRGETQYF,TGTGCCAGCAGGGACAGGGGAGAGACCCAGTACTTC
.,.,TRBJ2-7,TRBV4-1,CASSHPPTGPEQYF,TGCGCCAGCAGCCATCCCCCGACCGGTCCCGAGCAGTACTTC
.,.,TRBJ2-1,TRBV7-2,CASSLVGTKLAGEQFF,TGTGCCAGCAGCTTAGTCGGGACCAAGTTAGCCGGTGAGCAGTTCTTC
.,.,TRBJ1-5,TRBV28,CASSRVRGSNQPQHF,TGTGCCAGCAGTAGGGTCAGGGGAAGCAATCAGCCCCAGCATTTT
TRBD1,once,TRBJ1-2,TRBV28,CASSLDRGDYGYTF,TGTGCCAGCAGTTTAGACAGGGGGGACTATGGCTACACCTTC
.,.,TRBJ2-3,TRBV29-1,CSVGAILGTDTQYF,TGCAGCGTTGGAGCCATTCTGGGCACAGATACGCAGTATTTT